What follows is one T cell receptor (beta chain) and its context. The CDR3 runs to 13 residues. Trimming removed 0 bases at V and 6 bases at J, with 9 bases between. The germline V gene encodes CDR1 SGDLS and CDR2 YYNGEE. Both 60 Vbeta primers and 13 Jbeta primers went into the PCR. Measured with immunoSEQ multiplex PCR; TCRdb has only the in-frame clones, and not every one. The table lists some 180,000 clones, roughly 10% of them singletons, with 1% to 1.5% in the top ten. This entry comes from a study of cytomegalovirus exposure and HLA in healthy donors. Material: PBMCs. This sequence originates from a woman in her twenties or thirties in good health and CMV-seropositive. J is TRBJ1-2 and V is TRBV9; weak D call: TRBD1 (6 bases). The CDR3 DNA reads as TGTGCCAGCAGCGTAGACAGGGCCCATGGCTACACCTTC. The encoded protein is CASSVDRAHGYTF.